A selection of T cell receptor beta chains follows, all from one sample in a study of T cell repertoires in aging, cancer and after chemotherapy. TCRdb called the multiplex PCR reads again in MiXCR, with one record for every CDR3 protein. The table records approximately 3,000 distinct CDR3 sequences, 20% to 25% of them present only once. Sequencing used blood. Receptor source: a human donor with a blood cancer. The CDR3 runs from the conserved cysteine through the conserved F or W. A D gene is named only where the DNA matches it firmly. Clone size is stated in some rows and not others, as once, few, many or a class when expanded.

DNA: TGTGCCAGCAGCCAGACAGCCTACGAGCAGTACTTC; CDR3: CASSQTAYEQYF; size: -; D: -; J: TRBJ2-7; V: TRBV13
DNA: TGTGCCAGCAGCCACCAGGGGGGGCCCCAGCATTTT; CDR3: CASSHQGGPQHF; size: few; D: TRBD1; J: TRBJ1-5; V: TRBV7-2
DNA: TGTGCCAGCAGTTACTCGAGTCTTGAGACGGTGAACTCCTACGAGCAGTACTTC; CDR3: CASSYSSLETVNSYEQYF; size: medium-sized; D: -; J: TRBJ2-7; V: TRBV6-5
DNA: TGCGCCAGCAGCCCCGGGCCCCCCGGGAAGCCCCAGCATTTT; CDR3: CASSPGPPGKPQHF; size: -; D: -; J: TRBJ1-5; V: TRBV5-1
DNA: TGCAGTGCTGGCCTACCCTTGGGAATGAACACTGAAGCTTTCTTT; CDR3: CSAGLPLGMNTEAFF; size: -; D: -; J: TRBJ1-1; V: TRBV20-1
DNA: TGCAGTGCTAGGGGGGACAGGGACACTAAAGCTTTCTTT; CDR3: CSARGDRDTKAFF; size: -; D: TRBD1; J: TRBJ1-1; V: TRBV20-1
DNA: TGTGCCAGTAGCCTAGCCGGGACTAACTTCAATGAGCAGTTCTTC; CDR3: CASSLAGTNFNEQFF; size: -; D: TRBD2; J: TRBJ2-1; V: TRBV2
DNA: TGCGCCAGCAGCCCGTGGACAGGGGACCTTTCCGAGCAGTACTTC; CDR3: CASSPWTGDLSEQYF; size: -; D: TRBD1; J: TRBJ2-7; V: TRBV5-1
DNA: TGTGCCAGCAGGGCTAGGGGGCTCGGAAATTCACCCCTCCACTTT; CDR3: CASRARGLGNSPLHF; size: few; D: TRBD1; J: TRBJ1-6; V: TRBV11-1
DNA: TGTGCCAGTAGCCAAGGGTGGAAAGAAAAACTGTTTTTT; CDR3: CASSQGWKEKLFF; size: medium-sized; D: -; J: TRBJ1-4; V: TRBV19
DNA: TGTGCCAGCAGTCACGACCCCCGGCGAGGACAGGGGGCGCCCCTCGGCACAGATACGCAGTATTTT; CDR3: CASSHDPRRGQGAPLGTDTQYF; size: medium-sized; D: TRBD1; J: TRBJ2-3; V: TRBV6-2/TRBV6-3
DNA: TGTGCCAGCAACAACAGGGTACAGACCCAGTACTTC; CDR3: CASNNRVQTQYF; size: -; D: -; J: TRBJ2-5; V: TRBV2
DNA: TGTGCCTGGAGTCGAATGGAAAGGAGCAATCAGCCCCAGCATTTT; CDR3: CAWSRMERSNQPQHF; size: medium-sized; D: -; J: TRBJ1-5; V: TRBV30
DNA: TGTGCCAGCAGCTTCAGCAGGTTTACTGAAAAACTGTTTTTT; CDR3: CASSFSRFTEKLFF; size: few; D: -; J: TRBJ1-4; V: TRBV5-6
DNA: TGTGCCAGCAGTCCCTTTTGGAAGCAGCCCCAGCATTTT; CDR3: CASSPFWKQPQHF; size: -; D: -; J: TRBJ1-5; V: TRBV27
DNA: TGTGCCAGCAGTGAATGGACAGGGGTATCGTATGGCTACACCTTC; CDR3: CASSEWTGVSYGYTF; size: medium-sized; D: TRBD1; J: TRBJ1-2; V: TRBV6-1
DNA: TGTGCCAGCAGCTTGGGGGCCACGACCTACGAGCAGTACTTC; CDR3: CASSLGATTYEQYF; size: -; D: -; J: TRBJ2-7; V: TRBV7-6
DNA: TGTGCCAGCAACGGACTAGCGGGGAATGAGCAGTTCTTC; CDR3: CASNGLAGNEQFF; size: -; D: TRBD2; J: TRBJ2-1; V: TRBV7-2
DNA: TGTGCCGGGACGGACCCCCCCTCCTACGAGCAGTACTTC; CDR3: CAGTDPPSYEQYF; size: medium-sized; D: -; J: TRBJ2-7; V: TRBV30
DNA: TGTGCCAGCAGCCCATCCATCTTCGGGTCTGGTGAAGCTTTCTTT; CDR3: CASSPSIFGSGEAFF; size: -; D: -; J: TRBJ1-1; V: TRBV5-6
DNA: TGTGCCAGCACTTCCAGGGGACGTCCTGGAAACACCATATATTTT; CDR3: CASTSRGRPGNTIYF; size: medium-sized; D: -; J: TRBJ1-3; V: TRBV6-2/TRBV6-3
DNA: TGTGCCAGCACTGGGGCCCCGCCTCGAGAGCTGTTTTTT; CDR3: CASTGAPPRELFF; size: medium-sized; D: -; J: TRBJ2-2; V: TRBV12-3/TRBV12-4
DNA: TGTGCCAGCAGTTTAAGAGGGGGCCGGGGCTACACCTTC; CDR3: CASSLRGGRGYTF; size: medium-sized; D: TRBD1; J: TRBJ1-2; V: TRBV27
DNA: TGTGCCAGCAGCTTATCACCGTCGGGAGGTTCAGATACGCAGTATTTT; CDR3: CASSLSPSGGSDTQYF; size: -; D: TRBD2; J: TRBJ2-3; V: TRBV7-3
DNA: TGTGCCAGCAGCTTAGACAGGTTATACTACGAGCAGTACTTC; CDR3: CASSLDRLYYEQYF; size: few; D: -; J: TRBJ2-7; V: TRBV5-6
DNA: TGTGCCAGCAGTGAATTTTTGAGGGGATTTTACAATGAGCAGTTCTTC; CDR3: CASSEFLRGFYNEQFF; size: few; D: -; J: TRBJ2-1; V: TRBV6-4
DNA: TGTGCCACCAGCAGAGATCGGTATGAACGCGGGGAGCTGTTTTTT; CDR3: CATSRDRYERGELFF; size: medium-sized; D: -; J: TRBJ2-2; V: TRBV15
DNA: TGTGCCAGTGCCCGGGGCGAGAACACTGAAGCTTTCTTT; CDR3: CASARGENTEAFF; size: few; D: -; J: TRBJ1-1; V: TRBV6-2/TRBV6-3
DNA: TGTGCCTGGAGTGGACAGGGAGATCAGCCCCAGCATTTT; CDR3: CAWSGQGDQPQHF; size: medium-sized; D: TRBD1; J: TRBJ1-5; V: TRBV30
DNA: TGTGCCAGTAGTGACGGGACAATATCACCCCTCCACTTT; CDR3: CASSDGTISPLHF; size: medium-sized; D: -; J: TRBJ1-6; V: TRBV19
DNA: TGCAGTGCTCCCGTCCGGAACACTGAAGCTTTCTTT; CDR3: CSAPVRNTEAFF; size: -; D: -; J: TRBJ1-1; V: TRBV20-1
DNA: TGTGCCAGCAGTTTATCCGGGACCACCGGGGAGCTGTTTTTT; CDR3: CASSLSGTTGELFF; size: -; D: -; J: TRBJ2-2; V: TRBV28
DNA: TGTGCCAGCAGGATTCAGGAGACCGGGGAGCTGTTTTTT; CDR3: CASRIQETGELFF; size: medium-sized; D: -; J: TRBJ2-2; V: TRBV12-3/TRBV12-4
DNA: TGTGCCAGCAGTAAACCGGGACAGGCCACCGGGGAGCTGTTTTTT; CDR3: CASSKPGQATGELFF; size: -; D: TRBD1; J: TRBJ2-2; V: TRBV12-3/TRBV12-4
DNA: TGTGCCAGCAGCCCGGTGGGTAGAGATGAAAAACTGTTTTTT; CDR3: CASSPVGRDEKLFF; size: -; D: -; J: TRBJ1-4; V: TRBV7-9
DNA: TGTGCCAGCAGTTACTCGAACACAGCAGATACGCAGTATTTT; CDR3: CASSYSNTADTQYF; size: medium-sized; D: -; J: TRBJ2-3; V: TRBV6-6
DNA: TGTGCCAGCAGGCGACAGGGCACCGGGGAGCTGTTTTTT; CDR3: CASRRQGTGELFF; size: medium-sized; D: TRBD1; J: TRBJ2-2; V: TRBV12-3/TRBV12-4
DNA: TGTGCCAGCTCATCGGGACAGAACAATGAGCAGTTCTTC; CDR3: CASSSGQNNEQFF; size: medium-sized; D: TRBD1; J: TRBJ2-1; V: TRBV18
DNA: TGTGCCTGGACCCCTGAAACAGATACGCAGTATTTT; CDR3: CAWTPETDTQYF; size: medium-sized; D: -; J: TRBJ2-3; V: TRBV30
DNA: TGCGCCAGCAGCCCCTATGGCGTCAGCGGGATAAAAACAGATACGCAGTATTTT; CDR3: CASSPYGVSGIKTDTQYF; size: -; D: TRBD2; J: TRBJ2-3; V: TRBV5-1
DNA: TGTGCCAGCAGTGCAGACGGGTCGTTTCAGCCCCAGCATTTT; CDR3: CASSADGSFQPQHF; size: once; D: -; J: TRBJ1-5; V: TRBV28
DNA: TGTGCCAGCAGCACTGACAGCCCCAAGGGGGAAAAACTGTTTTTT; CDR3: CASSTDSPKGEKLFF; size: medium-sized; D: -; J: TRBJ1-4; V: TRBV28
DNA: TGTGCCAGCAGTTACAGTTATGGCTACACCTTC; CDR3: CASSYSYGYTF; size: few; D: -; J: TRBJ1-2; V: TRBV12-3/TRBV12-4
DNA: TGTGCCAGCAGTACGCCGTCGTTCGCCAAAAACATTCAGTACTTC; CDR3: CASSTPSFAKNIQYF; size: medium-sized; D: -; J: TRBJ2-4; V: TRBV6-6
DNA: TGTGCCTGGAGTACTGACGCGGGGGGAAATGAGCAGTTCTTC; CDR3: CAWSTDAGGNEQFF; size: medium-sized; D: TRBD2; J: TRBJ2-1; V: TRBV30
DNA: TGTGCCAGCAGCCCCCGGACCAACTATGGCTACACCTTC; CDR3: CASSPRTNYGYTF; size: few; D: -; J: TRBJ1-2; V: TRBV2
DNA: TGCAGTGCTAGAGGACAGGGCTCCTACGAGCAGTACTTC; CDR3: CSARGQGSYEQYF; size: few; D: TRBD1; J: TRBJ2-7; V: TRBV20-1
DNA: TGTGCCAGTAGTCCCCAAAGCCAGTTTAACTATGGCTACACCTTC; CDR3: CASSPQSQFNYGYTF; size: medium-sized; D: -; J: TRBJ1-2; V: TRBV19